This T cell receptor (beta chain) was captured by sequencing in a study of T-cell reconstitution after alpha-beta-depleted transplantation in children. Study observations and caveats: Expanded clones from the graft, numbering several hundred, reportedly supplied alpha-beta T cells about two months after transplant. T cells produced anew were the main source of T-cell counts and diversity one year after transplant.

This sample's TCRbeta library carried unique molecular identifier barcodes. Via MiXCR, TCRdb re-called the PCR reads, giving one row per CDR3 protein. Of about 300,000 distinct CDR3 sequences detected, 6% to 10% appear once; the ten largest clones hold 9.1%. This clonotype has just a few counts. What it binds is not known. This CDR3 region has 15 residues. Trimming cost V 6 bases and J 9 bases; bases outside gene matches: 16. This sample comprised peripheral blood, obtained 360 days after TCRalphabeta/CD19-depleted stem cell transplant. This receptor was taken from a female patient under 10 years old who had a stem cell transplant for Fanconi anemia, so the T cells may come from the graft donor. The chain couples TRBV12-3 or TRBV12-4 to TRBJ1-2; 7 nucleotides match TRBD1. The CDR3 reads CASSLPRQGGRSYTF. Here the CDR3 DNA reads TGTGCCAGCAGCCTACCGCGACAGGGTGGGAGGAGCTACACCTTC.